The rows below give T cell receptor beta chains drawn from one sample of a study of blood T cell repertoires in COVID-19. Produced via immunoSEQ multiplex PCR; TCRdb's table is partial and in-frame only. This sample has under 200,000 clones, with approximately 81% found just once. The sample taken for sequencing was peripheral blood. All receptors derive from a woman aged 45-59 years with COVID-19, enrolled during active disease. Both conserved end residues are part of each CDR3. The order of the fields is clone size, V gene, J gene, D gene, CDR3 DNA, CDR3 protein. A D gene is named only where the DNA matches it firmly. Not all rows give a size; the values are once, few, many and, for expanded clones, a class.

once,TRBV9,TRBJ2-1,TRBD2,TGTGCCAGCAAACCCTTAGCGGGGGGGCCTAGTGAGCAGTTCTTC,CASKPLAGGPSEQFF
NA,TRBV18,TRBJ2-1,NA,TGTGCCAGCTCACCAGTCGCGGGGGCTTACAATGAGCAGTTCTTC,CASSPVAGAYNEQFF
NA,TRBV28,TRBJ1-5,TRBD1,TGTGCCAGCAAAACAGGGGGTAGCAATCAGCCCCAGCATTTT,CASKTGGSNQPQHF
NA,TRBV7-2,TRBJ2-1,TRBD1,TGTGCCAGCAGCTTAAGGCAGGGGGCCCCTAATGAGCAGTTCTTC,CASSLRQGAPNEQFF
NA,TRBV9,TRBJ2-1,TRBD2,TGTGCCAGCAGCGTAGCTGGGGGGGTAGCGGGTTACAATGAGCAGTTCTTC,CASSVAGGVAGYNEQFF
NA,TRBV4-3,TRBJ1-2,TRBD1,TGCGCCAGCAGCCAAGAGTTCCCCTCAGGGGGTAACTATGGCTACACCTTC,CASSQEFPSGGNYGYTF
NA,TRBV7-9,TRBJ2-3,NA,TGTGCCAGCAGCTTAAGGGGGTTTGCCTCAGATACGCAGTATTTT,CASSLRGFASDTQYF
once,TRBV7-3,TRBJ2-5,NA,TGTGCCAGCAGCTCCTCCGGGGGTTATAAAGAGACCCAGTACTTC,CASSSSGGYKETQYF
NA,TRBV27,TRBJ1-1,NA,TGTGCCAGCAGTTTATCCCTGACAGTTAACACTGAAGCTTTCTTT,CASSLSLTVNTEAFF
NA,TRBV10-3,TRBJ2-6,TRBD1,TGTGCCATCAGCGGGGACAGGGTGTCTGGGGCCAACGTCCTGACTTTC,CAISGDRVSGANVLTF
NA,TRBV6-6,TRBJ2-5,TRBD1,TGTGCCAGCAGTTACTCGTGGGACAGACCTCAAGAGACCCAGTACTTC,CASSYSWDRPQETQYF
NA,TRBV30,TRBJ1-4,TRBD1,TGTGCCTGGGCTGGACAGGGGTATGGAAAACTGTTTTTT,CAWAGQGYGKLFF
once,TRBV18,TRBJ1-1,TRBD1,TGTGCCAGCTCACCGGACAGGTATGAAGCTTTCTTT,CASSPDRYEAFF
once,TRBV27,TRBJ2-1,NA,TGTGCCAGCAGTTTATGGGCAGGGAAGAGTGAGCAGTTCTTC,CASSLWAGKSEQFF
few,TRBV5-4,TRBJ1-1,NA,TGTGCCAGCAGCTTGCAGACTATGAACACTGAAGCTTTCTTT,CASSLQTMNTEAFF
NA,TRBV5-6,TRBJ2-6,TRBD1,TGTGCCAGCAGCTTGGCCATGGACAGGCCTTCCTCTGGGGCCAACGTCCTGACTTTC,CASSLAMDRPSSGANVLTF
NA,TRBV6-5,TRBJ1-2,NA,TGTGCCAGCAGCTCCCCCGGGAGCTACACCTTC,CASSSPGSYTF
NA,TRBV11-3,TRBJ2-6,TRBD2,TGTGCCAGCAGCTTCGGGGGGGGAAGCTCTGGGGCCAACGTCCTGACTTTC,CASSFGGGSSGANVLTF
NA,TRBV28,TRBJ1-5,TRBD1,TGTGCCAGCAGTTTGACCGGGACAGGGAAGCCCCAGCATTTT,CASSLTGTGKPQHF
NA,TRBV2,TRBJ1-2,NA,TGTGCCAGCAGTGAGTGGGGGGAGCCCACCCTTTATGGCTACACCTTC,CASSEWGEPTLYGYTF
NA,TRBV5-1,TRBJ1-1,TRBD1,TGCGCCAGCAGCTTCGGGACAGAGAACACTGAAGCTTTCTTT,CASSFGTENTEAFF
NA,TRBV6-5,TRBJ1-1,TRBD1,TGTGCCAGCAGTTACCTCCGGGACAGGGTAGACACTGAAGCTTTCTTT,CASSYLRDRVDTEAFF
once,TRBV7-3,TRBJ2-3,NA,TGTGCCAGCAGCTTAACGAGGCTATCTAATACGCAGTATTTT,CASSLTRLSNTQYF
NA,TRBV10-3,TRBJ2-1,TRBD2,TGTGCCATCAGTGAAACTGCTAGCGGGGGGGCGGGTGAGCAGTTCTTC,CAISETASGGAGEQFF
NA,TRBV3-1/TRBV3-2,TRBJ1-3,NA,TGTGCCAGCAACTTAAGCGGGCGGGGTAATGGAAACACCATATATTTT,CASNLSGRGNGNTIYF
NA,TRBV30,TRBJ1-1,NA,TGTGCCTGGACCCCCCGGGGGGCTGAAGCTTTCTTT,CAWTPRGAEAFF
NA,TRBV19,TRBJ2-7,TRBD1,TGTGCCAGTAGTGCCCTCGCAGGGGGCAAAAACTACGAGCAGTACTTC,CASSALAGGKNYEQYF
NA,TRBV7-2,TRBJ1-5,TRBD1,TGTGCCAGCAGCTTCGGGACAGGGAACCAGCCCCAGCATTTT,CASSFGTGNQPQHF
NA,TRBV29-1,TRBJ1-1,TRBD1,TGCAGCGTTGAATCCCGACAGGGGAGGACTGAAGCTTTCTTT,CSVESRQGRTEAFF
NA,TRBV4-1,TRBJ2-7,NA,TGCGCCAGCAGCCAAGATTTAAAAGAGCAGTACTTC,CASSQDLKEQYF
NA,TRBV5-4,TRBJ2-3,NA,TGTGCCAGCAGCTTTTCCCCATCCACAGATACGCAGTATTTT,CASSFSPSTDTQYF
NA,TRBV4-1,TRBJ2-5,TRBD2,TGCGCCAGCAGCCAGCCGACGGGAGGGCAAGAGACCCAGTACTTC,CASSQPTGGQETQYF
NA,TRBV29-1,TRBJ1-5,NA,TGCAGCGTTGAAGTGGCTAGCAATCAGCCCCAGCATTTT,CSVEVASNQPQHF
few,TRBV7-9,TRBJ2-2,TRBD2,TGTGCCAGGGGGACTAGCGGGGGCCTGAACACCGGGGAGCTGTTTTTT,CARGTSGGLNTGELFF
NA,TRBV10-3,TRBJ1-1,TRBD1,TGTGCCATCAGTGAAGACAGGGGGCTCACTGAAGCTTTCTTT,CAISEDRGLTEAFF
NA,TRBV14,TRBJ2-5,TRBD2,TGTGCCAGCAGCCTTCTAGCGGGGGGCCCTCGGGAGACCCAGTACTTC,CASSLLAGGPRETQYF
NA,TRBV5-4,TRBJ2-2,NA,TGTGCCAGCAGCTTGGGACGGGATTGGACCGGGGAGCTGTTTTTT,CASSLGRDWTGELFF
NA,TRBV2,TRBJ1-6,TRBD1,TGTGCCAGCAGCCTCGGACAGGGTAATTCACCCCTCCACTTT,CASSLGQGNSPLHF
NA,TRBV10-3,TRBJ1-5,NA,TGTGCCATCAGGGACAACAATCAGCCCCAGCATTTT,CAIRDNNQPQHF
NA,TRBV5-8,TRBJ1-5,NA,TGTGCCAGCACCAGGGGCCTAGGACAGATAAATCAGCCCCAGCATTTT,CASTRGLGQINQPQHF
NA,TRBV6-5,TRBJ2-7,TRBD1,TGTGCCAGCAGTACCCGGACAGGGTCCTACGAGCAGTACTTC,CASSTRTGSYEQYF
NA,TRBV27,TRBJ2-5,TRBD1,TGTGCCAGCAGTATACAGGGGGTACAAGAGACCCAGTACTTC,CASSIQGVQETQYF
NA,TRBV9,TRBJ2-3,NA,TGTGCCAGCAGCGTAGCTCATGGTGCTGGGGCAGGAAGCACAGATACGCAGTATTTT,CASSVAHGAGAGSTDTQYF
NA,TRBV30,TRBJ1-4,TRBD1,TGTGCCTGGGGGTCCGGGACAGGGCGAGAAAAACTGTTTTTT,CAWGSGTGREKLFF
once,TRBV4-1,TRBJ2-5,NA,TGCGCCAGCAGCCAAGATCAGGGGAGAGAGACCCAGTACTTC,CASSQDQGRETQYF
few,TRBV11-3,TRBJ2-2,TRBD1,TGTGCCAGCAGCTCGCAGGGGGCGCAAACCGGGGAGCTGTTTTTT,CASSSQGAQTGELFF